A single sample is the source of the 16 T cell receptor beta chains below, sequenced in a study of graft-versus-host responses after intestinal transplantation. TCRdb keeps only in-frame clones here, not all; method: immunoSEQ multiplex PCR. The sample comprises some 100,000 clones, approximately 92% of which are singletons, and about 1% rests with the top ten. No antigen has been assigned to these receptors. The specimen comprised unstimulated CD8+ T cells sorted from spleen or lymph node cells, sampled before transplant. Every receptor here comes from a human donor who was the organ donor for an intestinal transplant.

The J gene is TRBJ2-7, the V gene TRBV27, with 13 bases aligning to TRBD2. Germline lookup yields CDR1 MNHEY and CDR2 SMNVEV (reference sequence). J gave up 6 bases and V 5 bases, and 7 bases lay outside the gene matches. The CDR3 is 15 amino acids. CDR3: CASSIRTSGSLEQYF. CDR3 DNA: TGTGCCAGCAGTATACGGACTAGCGGGAGCCTCGAGCAGTACTTC.

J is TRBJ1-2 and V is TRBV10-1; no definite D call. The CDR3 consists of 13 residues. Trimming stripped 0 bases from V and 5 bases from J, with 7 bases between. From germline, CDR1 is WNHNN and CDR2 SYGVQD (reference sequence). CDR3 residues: CASSESREYGYTF. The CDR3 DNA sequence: TGCGCCAGCAGTGAGTCCCGAGAGTATGGCTACACCTTC.

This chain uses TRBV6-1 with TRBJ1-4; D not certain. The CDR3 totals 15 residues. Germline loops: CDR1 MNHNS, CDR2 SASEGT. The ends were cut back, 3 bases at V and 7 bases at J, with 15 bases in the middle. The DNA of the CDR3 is TGTGCCAGCAGTGATAGGTCGGGGATTTCTGAAAAACTGTTTTTT. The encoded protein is CASSDRSGISEKLFF.

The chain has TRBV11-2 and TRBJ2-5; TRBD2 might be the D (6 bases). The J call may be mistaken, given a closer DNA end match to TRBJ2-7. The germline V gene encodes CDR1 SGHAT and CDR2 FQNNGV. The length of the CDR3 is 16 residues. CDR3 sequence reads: CASSLPLSEGNYEQYF. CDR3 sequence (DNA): TGTGCCAGCAGCTTACCCTTGTCGGAGGGGAACTACGAGCAGTACTTC.

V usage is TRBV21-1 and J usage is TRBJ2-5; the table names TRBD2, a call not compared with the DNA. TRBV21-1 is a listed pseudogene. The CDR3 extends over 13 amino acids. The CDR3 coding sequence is TGTGCCCACCCGGGTCCCATATTAGAGACCCAGTACTTC. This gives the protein CAHPGPILETQYF.

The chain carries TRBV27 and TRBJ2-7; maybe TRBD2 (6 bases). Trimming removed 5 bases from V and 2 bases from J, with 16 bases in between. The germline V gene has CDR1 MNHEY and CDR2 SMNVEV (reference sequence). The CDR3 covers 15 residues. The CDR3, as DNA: TGTGCCAGCAGTGAACTGGATGGAGGGGCCTACGAGCAGTACTTC. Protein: CASSELDGGAYEQYF.

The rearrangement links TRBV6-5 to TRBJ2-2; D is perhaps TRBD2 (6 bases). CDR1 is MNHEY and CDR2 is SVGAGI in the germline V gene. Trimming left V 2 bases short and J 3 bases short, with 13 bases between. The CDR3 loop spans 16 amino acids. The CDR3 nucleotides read TGTGCCAGCAGTTACGCGGGGACGAGCTACACCGGGGAGCTGTTTTTT. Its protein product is CASSYAGTSYTGELFF.

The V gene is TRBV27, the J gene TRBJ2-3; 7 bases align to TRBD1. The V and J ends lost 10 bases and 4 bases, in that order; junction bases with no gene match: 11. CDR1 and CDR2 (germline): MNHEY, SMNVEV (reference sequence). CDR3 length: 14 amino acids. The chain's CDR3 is CAKRRQGAPDTQYF. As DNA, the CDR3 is TGTGCCAAGCGAAGACAGGGAGCCCCAGATACGCAGTATTTT.

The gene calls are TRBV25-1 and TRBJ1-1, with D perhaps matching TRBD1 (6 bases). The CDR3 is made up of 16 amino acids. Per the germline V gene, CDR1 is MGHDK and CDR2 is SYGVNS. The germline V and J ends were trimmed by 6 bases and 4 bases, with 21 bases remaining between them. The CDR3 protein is CASRETGGKGITEAFF. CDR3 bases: TGTGCCAGCAGGGAGACTGGGGGCAAGGGGATCACTGAAGCTTTCTTT.

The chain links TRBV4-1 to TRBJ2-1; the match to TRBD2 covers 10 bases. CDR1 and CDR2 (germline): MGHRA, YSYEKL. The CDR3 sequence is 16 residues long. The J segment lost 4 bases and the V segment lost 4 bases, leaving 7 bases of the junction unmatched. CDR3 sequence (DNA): TGCGCCAGCAGCCGGAAGAGCGGGGGGGCTTACAATGAGCAGTTCTTC. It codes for CASSRKSGGAYNEQFF.

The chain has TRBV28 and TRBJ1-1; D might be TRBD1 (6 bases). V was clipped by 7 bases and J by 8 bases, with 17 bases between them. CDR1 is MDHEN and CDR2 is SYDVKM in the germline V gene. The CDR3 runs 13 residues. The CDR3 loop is CASKGQGSGEAFF. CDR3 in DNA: TGTGCCAGCAAGGGGCAGGGGAGTGGGGAAGCTTTCTTT.

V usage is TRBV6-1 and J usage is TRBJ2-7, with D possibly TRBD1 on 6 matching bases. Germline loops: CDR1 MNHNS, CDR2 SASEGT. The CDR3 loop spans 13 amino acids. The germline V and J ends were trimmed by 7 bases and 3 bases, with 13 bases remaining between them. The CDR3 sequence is CASKDRQHYEQYF. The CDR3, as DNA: TGTGCCAGCAAGGACAGACAACACTACGAGCAGTACTTC.

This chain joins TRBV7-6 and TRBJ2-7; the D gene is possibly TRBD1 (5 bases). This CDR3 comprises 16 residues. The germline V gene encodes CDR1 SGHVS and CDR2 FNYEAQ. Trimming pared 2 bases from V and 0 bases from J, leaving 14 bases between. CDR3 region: CASSLSLGASSYEQYF. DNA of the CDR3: TGTGCCAGCAGCTTAAGTTTAGGGGCTAGCTCCTACGAGCAGTACTTC. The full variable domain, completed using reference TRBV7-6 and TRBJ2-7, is GAGVSQSPRYKVTKRGQDVALRCDPISGHVSLYWYRQALGQGPEFLTYFNYEAQQDKSGLPNDRFSAERPEGSISTLTIQRTEQRDSAMYRCASSLSLGASSYEQYFGPGTRLTVT.

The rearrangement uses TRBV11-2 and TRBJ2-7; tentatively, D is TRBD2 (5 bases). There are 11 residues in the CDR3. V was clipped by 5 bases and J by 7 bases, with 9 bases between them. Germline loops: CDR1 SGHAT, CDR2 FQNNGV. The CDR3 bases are TGTGCCAGCAGCGCCCCGGGGGAGCAGTACTTC. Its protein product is CASSAPGEQYF. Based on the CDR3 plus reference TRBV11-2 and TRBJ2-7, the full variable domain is EAGVAQSPRYKIIEKRQSVAFWCNPISGHATLYWYQQILGQGPKLLIQFQNNGVVDDSQLPKDRFSAERLKGVDSTLKIQPAKLEDSAVYLCASSAPGEQYFGPGTRLTVT.

CDR3 nucleotide sequence: TGCGCCAGCAGCCGAATTTGGGACTGGACAGGTGGCCCCGGGGAGCTGTTTTTT. Protein product: CASSRIWDWTGGPGELFF. V usage is TRBV4-3 and J usage is TRBJ2-2, with a weak D call TRBD1 (7 bases). This CDR3 is built from 18 residues. Per germline, CDR1 LGHNA and CDR2 YSLEER. The ends were cut back, 4 bases at V and 6 bases at J, with 24 bases in the middle.

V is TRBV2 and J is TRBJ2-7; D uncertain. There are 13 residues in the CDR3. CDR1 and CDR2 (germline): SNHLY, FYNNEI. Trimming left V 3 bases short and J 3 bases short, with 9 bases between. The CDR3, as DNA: TGTGCCAGCAGTGACCCCTCGGGCTACGAGCAGTACTTC. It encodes CASSDPSGYEQYF.